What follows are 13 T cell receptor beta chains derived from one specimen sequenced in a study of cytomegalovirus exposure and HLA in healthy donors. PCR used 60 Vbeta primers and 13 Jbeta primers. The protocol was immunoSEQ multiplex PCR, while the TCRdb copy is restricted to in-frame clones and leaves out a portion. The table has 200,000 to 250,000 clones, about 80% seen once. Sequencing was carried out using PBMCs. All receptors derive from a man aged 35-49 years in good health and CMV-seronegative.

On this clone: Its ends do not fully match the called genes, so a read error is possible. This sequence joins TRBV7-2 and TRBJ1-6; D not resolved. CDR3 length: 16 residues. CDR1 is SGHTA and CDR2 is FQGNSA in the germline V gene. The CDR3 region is CASSSPVPAYNSPLHF. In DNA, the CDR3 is TGTGCCAGCAGTTCTCCCGTGCCCGCCTATAATTCACCCCTCCATTTT.

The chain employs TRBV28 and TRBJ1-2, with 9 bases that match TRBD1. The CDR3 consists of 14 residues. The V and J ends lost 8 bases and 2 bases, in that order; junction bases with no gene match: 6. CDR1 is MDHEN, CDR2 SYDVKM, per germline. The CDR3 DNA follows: TGTGCCAGCGTTAACAGGGGGCCGAACTATGGCTACACCTTC. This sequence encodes CASVNRGPNYGYTF.

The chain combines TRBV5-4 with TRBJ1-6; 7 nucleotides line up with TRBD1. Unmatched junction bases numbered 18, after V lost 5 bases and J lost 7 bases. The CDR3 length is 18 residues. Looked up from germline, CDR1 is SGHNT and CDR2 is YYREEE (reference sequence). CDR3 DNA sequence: TGTGCCAGCAGTTTGCCTTCTTCGTCAACAGGGGAAAATTCACCCCTCCACTTT. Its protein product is CASSLPSSSTGENSPLHF. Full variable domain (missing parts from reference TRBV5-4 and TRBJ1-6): ETGVTQSPTHLIKTRGQQVTLRCSSQSGHNTVSWYQQALGQGPQFIFQYYREEENGRGNFPPRFSGLQFPNYSSELNVNALELDDSALYLCASSLPSSSTGENSPLHFGNGTRLTVT.

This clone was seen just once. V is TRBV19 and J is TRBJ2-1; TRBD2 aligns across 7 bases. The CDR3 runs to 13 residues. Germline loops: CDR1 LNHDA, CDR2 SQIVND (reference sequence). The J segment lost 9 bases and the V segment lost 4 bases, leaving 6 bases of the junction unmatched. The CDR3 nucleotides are TGTGCCAGTAGTAAGCGGCGGGAGACTGAGCAGTTCTTC. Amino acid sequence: CASSKRRETEQFF.

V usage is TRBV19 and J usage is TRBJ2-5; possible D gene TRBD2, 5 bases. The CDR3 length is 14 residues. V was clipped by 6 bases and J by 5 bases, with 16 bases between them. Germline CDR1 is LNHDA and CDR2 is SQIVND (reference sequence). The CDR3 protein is CASSNWTGYETQYF. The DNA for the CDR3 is TGTGCCAGTAGCAACTGGACGGGATATGAGACCCAGTACTTC.

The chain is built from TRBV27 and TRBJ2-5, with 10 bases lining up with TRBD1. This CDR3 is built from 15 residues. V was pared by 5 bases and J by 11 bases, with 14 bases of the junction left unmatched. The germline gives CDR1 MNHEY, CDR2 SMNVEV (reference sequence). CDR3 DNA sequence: TGTGCCAGCAGTGGTAGGGACAGGGGATCGGAAGAGCAGTACTTC. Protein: CASSGRDRGSEEQYF.

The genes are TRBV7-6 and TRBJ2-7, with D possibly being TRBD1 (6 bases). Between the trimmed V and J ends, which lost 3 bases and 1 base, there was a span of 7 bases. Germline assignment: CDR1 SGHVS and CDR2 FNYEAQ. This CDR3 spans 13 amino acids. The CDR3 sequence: CASSLDRSYEQYF. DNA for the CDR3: TGTGCCAGCAGCTTGGACAGATCCTACGAGCAGTACTTC.

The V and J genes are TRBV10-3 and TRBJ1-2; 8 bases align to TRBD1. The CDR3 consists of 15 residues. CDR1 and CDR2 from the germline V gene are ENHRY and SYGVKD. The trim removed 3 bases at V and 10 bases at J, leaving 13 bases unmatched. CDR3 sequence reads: CAISDSPQGGEPYTF. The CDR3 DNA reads TGTGCCATCAGTGATTCCCCACAGGGGGGAGAACCCTACACCTTC.

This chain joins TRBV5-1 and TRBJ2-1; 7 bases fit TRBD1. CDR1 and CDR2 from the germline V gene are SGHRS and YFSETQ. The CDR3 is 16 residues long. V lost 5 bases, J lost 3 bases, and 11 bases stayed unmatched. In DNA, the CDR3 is TGCGCCAGCAGTCTTTCTGGGACAGCTATCTACAATGAGCAGTTCTTC. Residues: CASSLSGTAIYNEQFF.

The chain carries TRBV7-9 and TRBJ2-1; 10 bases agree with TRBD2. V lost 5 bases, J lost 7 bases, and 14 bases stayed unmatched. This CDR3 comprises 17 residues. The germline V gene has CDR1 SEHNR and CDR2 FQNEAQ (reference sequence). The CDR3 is CASSPQNPGTSVNEQFF. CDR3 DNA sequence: TGTGCCAGCAGCCCCCAGAATCCCGGGACTAGCGTAAATGAGCAGTTCTTC.

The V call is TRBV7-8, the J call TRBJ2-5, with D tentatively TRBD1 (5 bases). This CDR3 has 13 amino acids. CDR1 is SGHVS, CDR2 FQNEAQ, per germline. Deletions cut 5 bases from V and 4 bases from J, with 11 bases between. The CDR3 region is CASSPRTPETQYF. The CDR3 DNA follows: TGTGCCAGCAGCCCGAGGACACCAGAGACCCAGTACTTC.

CDR3 protein: CATSAGTGELFF. CDR3 bases: TGTGCCACCTCAGCAGGTACCGGGGAGCTGTTTTTT. This chain connects TRBV10-3 to TRBJ2-2; no definite D call. V was pared by 10 bases and J by 5 bases, with 11 bases between. The germline V gene encodes CDR1 ENHRY and CDR2 SYGVKD. This CDR3 comprises 12 residues.

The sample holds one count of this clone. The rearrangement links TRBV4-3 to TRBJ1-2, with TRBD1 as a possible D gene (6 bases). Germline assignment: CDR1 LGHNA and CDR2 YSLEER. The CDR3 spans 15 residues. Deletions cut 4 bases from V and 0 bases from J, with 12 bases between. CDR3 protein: CASSPRTVANYGYTF. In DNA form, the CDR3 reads TGCGCCAGCAGCCCACGGACAGTTGCTAACTATGGCTACACCTTC.